These 32 T cell receptor beta chains were all obtained from the same sample, sequenced in a study of neurological immune-mediated disorders. Using its own MiXCR run on the 5' RACE reads, TCRdb lists one record per CDR3 protein. The sample consists of under 75,000 distinct CDR3 sequences, roughly 3.5% of them appearing once. The sample taken for sequencing was PBMCs. The receptors here all came from a woman aged 55-75 years with multiple sclerosis.

This clonotype was counted at least ten times. V is TRBV7-6 and J is TRBJ1-1; perhaps TRBD1 as D (5 bases). Per the germline V gene, CDR1 is SGHVS and CDR2 is FNYEAQ. The CDR3 consists of 18 residues. V lost 1 base to trimming and J lost 5 bases, with 23 bases between them. This CDR3 is CASSLGTPRRGTRTEAFF. In nucleotides, the CDR3 is TGTGCCAGCAGCTTAGGAACCCCCCGCCGGGGGACGAGGACTGAAGCTTTCTTT.

This clonotype was seen ten or more times. V gene TRBV4-1 combines with J gene TRBJ1-5, with 8 bases that match TRBD1. V dropped 2 bases and J dropped 7; count of bases not matched to a gene: 7. The CDR3 contains 15 residues. Germline lookup yields CDR1 MGHRA and CDR2 YSYEKL. The CDR3 loop is CASSQLNRGRQPQHF. The CDR3, as DNA: TGCGCCAGCAGCCAACTGAACAGGGGGAGGCAGCCCCAGCATTTT.

There are many counts of this clonotype. Here the CDR3 DNA reads TGTGCCAGCAGACATGCACAGGGGGGGACCTACGAGCAGTACTTC. It encodes CASRHAQGGTYEQYF. The chain uses TRBV27 and TRBJ2-7; a possible D gene is TRBD1 (8 bases). The CDR3 spans 15 residues. Trimming removed 6 bases from V and 2 bases from J, with 17 bases in between. Per the germline V gene, CDR1 is MNHEY and CDR2 is SMNVEV (reference sequence).

In its sample, this clonotype was seen many times. The chain is built from TRBV12-3 or TRBV12-4 and TRBJ2-4; TRBD1 matches at 7 bases. The ends lost 5 bases at V and 0 bases at J; junction bases unmatched: 7. The CDR3 is made up of 16 amino acids. The CDR3 loop reads CASSPRDRLAKNIQYF. DNA for the CDR3: TGTGCCAGCAGTCCTCGGGACAGATTAGCCAAAAACATTCAGTACTTC.

This clonotype was recorded many times. The chain combines TRBV28 with TRBJ1-2, with a possible D match to TRBD1 (5 bases). Germline CDR1 is MDHEN and CDR2 is SYDVKM. This CDR3 is 13 amino acids long. Trimming took 4 bases from V and 3 from J, leaving 9 bases between them. The CDR3 sequence: CASSSLGDYGYTF. For the CDR3, the DNA is TGTGCCAGCAGTTCCCTAGGGGACTATGGCTACACCTTC.

This clonotype has at least ten counts. This chain links TRBV5-4 with TRBJ2-1; D might be TRBD2 (5 bases). Germline loops: CDR1 SGHNT, CDR2 YYREEE (reference sequence). This CDR3 region has 16 residues. The germline V and J ends were trimmed by 0 bases and 8 bases, with 18 bases remaining between them. The CDR3 reads CASSLGSRLAGHEQFF. The CDR3 bases are TGTGCCAGCAGCTTGGGTTCCCGTCTAGCAGGACATGAGCAGTTCTTC. Variable domain in full (rest from reference TRBV5-4 and TRBJ2-1): ETGVTQSPTHLIKTRGQQVTLRCSSQSGHNTVSWYQQALGQGPQFIFQYYREEENGRGNFPPRFSGLQFPNYSSELNVNALELDDSALYLCASSLGSRLAGHEQFFGPGTRLTVL.

This clonotype has only one observation. A clone one base away is much larger, so this may be a read error. The chain joins TRBV11-2 to TRBJ1-6; D remains ambiguous. V was shortened by 5 bases and J by 10 bases, with 15 bases between the two germline ends. The CDR3 runs 14 residues. Germline V gene sequence: CDR1 SGHAT, CDR2 FQNNGV. CDR3 protein: CASSQVSGKSPLHF. The CDR3 DNA follows: TGTGCCAGCAGCCAAGTTTCTGGGAAGTCACCCCTCCACTTT.

This clonotype has a count of ten or more. This chain connects TRBV5-1 to TRBJ2-3; possibly TRBD1 for D (6 bases). V lost 4 bases and J lost 2, with 11 bases in between. CDR1 is SGHRS, CDR2 YFSETQ, per germline. This CDR3 comprises 14 residues. CDR3 coding DNA: TGCGCCAGCAGCGTTGGACAGTCCACAGATACGCAGTATTTT. This translates into CASSVGQSTDTQYF. Using reference TRBV5-1 and TRBJ2-3 for the parts outside the CDR3, the full variable domain is KAGVTQTPRYLIKTRGQQVTLSCSPISGHRSVSWYQQTPGQGLQFLFEYFSETQRNKGNFPGRFSGRQFSNSRSEMNVSTLELGDSALYLCASSVGQSTDTQYFGPGTRLTVL.

This clonotype was counted at least ten times. J is TRBJ2-2 and V is TRBV4-1; D is uncertain. With 3 bases removed from V and 1 base from J, the gap between germline ends came to 9 bases. This CDR3 is built from 15 residues. Germline V CDR1 and CDR2: MGHRA, YSYEKL. As DNA, the CDR3 is TGCGCCAGCAGCCACAATAAAGGGAACACCGGGGAGCTGTTTTTT. It specifies CASSHNKGNTGELFF.

This clonotype was recorded at least ten times. The chain couples TRBV25-1 to TRBJ2-1, with TRBD1 matching over 8 bases. The V gene end was trimmed by 7 bases and the J gene end by 8 bases; junction bases not matched to a gene: 7. The CDR3 extends over 13 amino acids. CDR1 and CDR2 from the germline V gene are MGHDK and SYGVNS. CDR3 bases: TGTGCCAGCACCAGGGGGCGCAGGGATGAGCAGTTCTTC. Translating gives CASTRGRRDEQFF.

This clonotype has a count of ten or more. The chain joins TRBV7-8 to TRBJ2-7; the match to TRBD1 covers 7 bases. The junction had 7 bases not matched to a gene; V was cut back by 5 bases and J by 0 bases. Germline CDR1 and CDR2: SGHVS and FQNEAQ. The CDR3 has 15 amino acids. The DNA for the CDR3 is TGTGCCAGCAGCCTCGGACAGGAGAACTCCTACGAGCAGTACTTC. It encodes CASSLGQENSYEQYF.

This clonotype was recorded at least ten times. The chain carries TRBV7-9 and TRBJ2-3; tentative D call: TRBD1 (6 bases). The CDR3 spans 15 residues. Between the trimmed V and J ends, which lost 5 bases and 2 bases, there was a span of 14 bases. Germline loops: CDR1 SEHNR, CDR2 FQNEAQ (reference sequence). The CDR3 region has the DNA TGTGCCAGCAGCCGGGTCCAGGGGATCACAGATACGCAGTATTTT. Protein sequence: CASSRVQGITDTQYF.

This clonotype appeared many times. The chain links TRBV28 to TRBJ2-1; possible D gene TRBD2, 5 bases. Trimming removed 5 bases from V and 0 bases from J, with 23 bases in between. CDR3 size: 19 residues. Germline loops: CDR1 MDHEN, CDR2 SYDVKM. This CDR3 is CASSKGTRVYRSSYNEQFF. Written as DNA, the CDR3 is TGTGCCAGCAGTAAAGGTACGAGGGTTTATCGTAGCTCCTACAATGAGCAGTTCTTC.

There are many counts of this clonotype. The chain uses TRBV10-3 and TRBJ1-4; D not certain. The CDR3 is 15 residues long. CDR1 and CDR2 (germline): ENHRY, SYGVKD. V lost 3 bases and J lost 5, with 13 bases in between. CDR3 sequence: CAISDPRTTNEKLFF. In DNA, the CDR3 is TGTGCCATCAGTGACCCGAGGACCACGAATGAAAAACTGTTTTTT.

In the case of this clonotype: The junction shows a germline mismatch at one end, possibly a read error. The CDR3, as DNA: TGTGCCAACAGCCAAGAGATGTGGTCTGGGGCCAACGTCCTGACTTTC. It yields the protein CANSQEMWSGANVLTF. The V and J genes are TRBV4-1 and TRBJ2-6; unclear D gene. This CDR3 contains 16 residues. Germline CDR1 and CDR2: MGHRA and YSYEKL.

This clonotype was detected ten times or more. This chain connects TRBV7-8 to TRBJ2-6; D may be TRBD1 or TRBD2 (6 bases each). This CDR3 spans 19 amino acids. V was trimmed by 2 bases and J by 2 bases, leaving 19 bases between them. Germline V gives CDR1 SGHVS, CDR2 FQNEAQ. CDR3 amino acids: CASSLRRGLGSPGANVLTF. The CDR3 DNA sequence: TGTGCCAGCAGCTTACGACGGGGGCTAGGGTCCCCTGGGGCCAACGTCCTGACTTTC. The entire variable domain, with the rest obtained from reference TRBV7-8 and TRBJ2-6, is as follows: GAGVSQSPRYKVAKRGQDVALRCDPISGHVSLFWYQQALGQGPEFLTYFQNEAQLDKSGLPSDRFFAERPEGSVSTLKIQRTQQEDSAVYLCASSLRRGLGSPGANVLTFGAGSRLTVL.

In its sample, this clonotype was seen many times. The V call is TRBV15, the J call TRBJ2-6, with unresolved D. CDR3 length equals 14 residues. The V gene's germline CDR1 is LNHNV and CDR2 YYDKDF (reference sequence). With 5 bases removed from V and 5 bases from J, the gap between germline ends came to 10 bases. CDR3 nucleotide sequence: TGTGCCACCAGCTCAGGCCGACGGGCCAACGTCCTGACTTTC. Protein: CATSSGRRANVLTF.

The table lists this clonotype with many counts. The gene calls are TRBV5-1 and TRBJ2-7; D is uncertain. In germline, CDR1 is SGHRS, CDR2 YFSETQ. The V end lost 0 bases, the J end lost 0 bases, and 10 bases lay between the germline ends. This CDR3 spans 15 amino acids. Here the CDR3 reads CASSLVNVLSYEQYF. The CDR3 DNA follows: TGCGCCAGCAGCTTGGTCAACGTCCTCTCCTACGAGCAGTACTTC.

This clonotype has a count of ten or more. The CDR3 DNA follows: TGCGCCAGCAGCCAAGGTCAGGCACACACAGATACGCAGTATTTT. This encodes CASSQGQAHTDTQYF. This rearrangement joins TRBV4-1 to TRBJ2-3; D remains unclear. The CDR3 contains 15 residues. Trimming shortened V by 1 base and J by 2 bases, and 10 bases separated the two germline ends. Germline V gene lookup returns CDR1 MGHRA and CDR2 YSYEKL.

The table lists this clonotype with many counts. The gene calls are TRBV29-1 and TRBJ2-4; tentatively, D is TRBD1 (5 bases). The CDR3 extends over 12 amino acids. The V gene lost 7 bases and the J gene lost 10 bases, with 17 bases spanning the gap. The germline V gene has CDR1 SQVTM and CDR2 ANQGSEA. The CDR3 bases are TGCAGCGCCTCAGTAGGGGTGGGGATTCAGTACTTC. Encoded protein: CSASVGVGIQYF.

This clonotype showed up many times. The chain couples TRBV20-1 to TRBJ1-1; 8 bases fit TRBD1. The ends lost 3 bases at V and 4 bases at J; junction bases unmatched: 10. The CDR3 consists of 15 residues. Germline CDR1 reads DFQATT; CDR2 reads SNEGSKA (reference sequence). The CDR3 reads CSASPRQGPGTEAFF. The CDR3 DNA follows: TGCAGTGCTAGTCCAAGACAGGGGCCGGGCACTGAAGCTTTCTTT.

This clonotype was detected many times. The chain couples TRBV5-6 to TRBJ2-2, with 9 bases aligning to TRBD1. Germline values: CDR1 SGHDT, CDR2 YYEEEE. Losses at the gene ends were 2 bases for V and 6 bases for J; bases not matched to a gene: 5. This CDR3 is built from 15 residues. CDR3 coding DNA: TGTGCCAGCAGCTTCCCACAGGGGGCGGCCGGGGAGCTGTTTTTT. This translates into CASSFPQGAAGELFF.

The chain is built from TRBV7-7 and TRBJ2-7; D call uncertain. Germline V gives CDR1 SSHAT, CDR2 FNYEAQ (reference sequence). The V end was cut by 5 bases, the J end by 5 bases, with 13 bases between. This CDR3 comprises 13 residues. As DNA, the CDR3 is TGTGCCAGCAGCCCGATCCCCGAGGACGAGCAGTACTTC. It specifies CASSPIPEDEQYF.

This clonotype was seen many times. The J gene is TRBJ2-7, the V gene TRBV5-6; no clear D. V shed 1 base and J shed 7 bases, with 9 bases lying between them. The V gene's germline CDR1 is SGHDT and CDR2 YYEEEE. The CDR3 length is 12 residues. CDR3 nucleotides: TGTGCCAGCAGCTTGTTGAAGGAAGAGCAGTACTTC. Its translation is CASSLLKEEQYF.

This clonotype was counted at least ten times. The CDR3 protein is CASSFIGGEETQYF. DNA of the CDR3: TGTGCCAGCAGCTTCATCGGGGGGGAGGAGACCCAGTACTTC. The chain carries TRBV7-8 and TRBJ2-5; 8 bases line up with TRBD2. The V and J ends lost 3 bases and 5 bases, in that order; junction bases with no gene match: 5. Germline V lookup: CDR1 SGHVS, CDR2 FQNEAQ. The CDR3 covers 14 residues.

This clonotype was observed at least ten times. V is TRBV6-1 and J is TRBJ1-4, with D hard to call. The CDR3 has 14 residues. Deletions cut 7 bases from V and 5 bases from J, with 14 bases between. Germline lookup yields CDR1 MNHNS and CDR2 SASEGT. The CDR3 loop reads CASTGRSLNEKLFF. The CDR3 DNA sequence: TGTGCCAGCACCGGCAGGTCCTTGAATGAAAAACTGTTTTTT.

In its sample, this clonotype was seen a few times. This chain links TRBV9 with TRBJ2-3, with 7 bases that match TRBD1. V gave up 3 bases and J gave up 4 bases; unmatched junction bases: 14. Per germline, CDR1 SGDLS and CDR2 YYNGEE. The CDR3 loop spans 17 amino acids. CDR3 protein: CASSGARTGPTSDTQYF. As DNA, the CDR3 is TGTGCCAGCAGCGGGGCTAGGACAGGTCCTACTTCAGATACGCAGTATTTT.

Ten or more counts support this clonotype. This chain links TRBV4-1 with TRBJ1-6; possibly TRBD1 for D (6 bases). V was shortened by 1 base and J by 9 bases, with 19 bases between the two germline ends. The CDR3 contains 17 residues. Per the germline V gene, CDR1 is MGHRA and CDR2 is YSYEKL. The CDR3 reads CASSQGGGRTVGSPLHF. CDR3 sequence (DNA): TGCGCCAGCAGCCAAGGGGGGGGCCGGACAGTTGGTTCACCCCTCCACTTT.

Ten or more counts support this clonotype. The V and J genes are TRBV5-1 and TRBJ2-7; TRBD2 agrees at 8 bases. This CDR3 is 14 amino acids long. With 2 bases clipped from V and 2 bases from J, the junction kept 3 bases outside the gene matches. Germline assignment: CDR1 SGHRS and CDR2 YFSETQ. Here the CDR3 reads CASSLSGSTYEQYF. CDR3 DNA sequence: TGCGCCAGCAGCTTAAGCGGGAGCACCTACGAGCAGTACTTC.

This clonotype showed up many times. The gene calls are TRBV5-5 and TRBJ2-7; D is unclear. V was cut by 2 bases and J by 7 bases, with 10 bases left in between. CDR1 is SGHKS and CDR2 is YYEKEE in the germline V gene (reference sequence). This CDR3 spans 12 amino acids. The CDR3 protein is CASSFLRTEQYF. As DNA, the CDR3 is TGTGCCAGCAGCTTCCTGAGAACAGAGCAGTACTTC.

The sample holds a few counts of this clonotype. This sequence may be a read error, since a much larger clone differs from it by one base. The CDR3 does not end in the conserved phenylalanine or tryptophan, so this is likely a read error. This chain joins TRBV20-1 and TRBJ2-3; possibly TRBD1 for D (5 bases). In germline, CDR1 is DFQATT, CDR2 SNEGSKA (reference sequence). The germline V and J ends were trimmed by 3 bases and 6 bases, with 7 bases remaining between them. CDR3 length equals 11 residues. CDR3 protein: CSASYRDTQYC. DNA for the CDR3: TGCAGTGCTAGCTACAGGGATACGCAGTATTGT.

This clonotype appeared many times. The chain uses TRBV12-3 or TRBV12-4 and TRBJ2-5, with a weak D call TRBD2 (6 bases). Trimming cost V 6 bases and J 5 bases, with 19 bases left between them. This CDR3 has 15 residues. This chain's CDR3 is CASSPSGGMGETQYF. In DNA, the CDR3 is TGTGCCAGCAGCCCGAGCGGCGGGATGGGGGAGACCCAGTACTTC.